The 19 T cell receptor beta chains reported below all come from one sample, sequenced in a study of T-cell memory formation after mild COVID-19. MiXCR, run by TCRdb on the 5' RACE reads, gives a single entry per CDR3 protein. The data hold roughly 610,000 distinct CDR3 sequences, with approximately 15% observed a single time. Sequencing was carried out using PBMCs or a T cell subset sorted from them (not recorded which). Every receptor here comes from an adult woman who had mild COVID-19 (a few samples of this study predate the infection). Cell type and time point are not known.

V and J are TRBV24-1 and TRBJ2-2; D is tentatively TRBD1 or TRBD2 (5 bases each). CDR3 length equals 15 residues. Deletions cut 6 bases from V and 7 bases from J, with 17 bases between. Germline loops: CDR1 KGHDR, CDR2 SFDVKD. The CDR3 region has the DNA TGTGCCACCAGTTCTTCCACCGGGACGGACGGGGAGCTGTTTTTT. Translating gives CATSSSTGTDGELFF.

The genes are TRBV29-1 and TRBJ2-1, with TRBD2 matching 9 bases. This CDR3 is 14 amino acids long. Trimming took 3 bases from V and 3 from J; bases not matched to a gene: 3. Germline V CDR1 and CDR2: SQVTM, ANQGSEA. The CDR3 coding sequence is TGCAGCGTTGATAGCGGGGGCATCTACAATGAGCAGTTCTTC. It specifies CSVDSGGIYNEQFF.

The genes are TRBV20-1 and TRBJ2-1; 9 bases are a match to TRBD2. Per the germline V gene, CDR1 is DFQATT and CDR2 is SNEGSKA (reference sequence). The CDR3 has 15 amino acids. Trimming at V came to 4 bases and at J to 8 bases, leaving 12 bases not matched to a gene. As DNA, the CDR3 is TGCAGTGCTACCCCGGGCGGGAGGGTCTTAGATGAGCAGTTCTTC. Translation gives CSATPGGRVLDEQFF.

The chain combines TRBV12-3 or TRBV12-4 with TRBJ1-1; D is undetermined. CDR3 length: 16 residues. The V gene lost 3 bases and the J gene lost 4 bases, with 18 bases spanning the gap. The chain's CDR3 is CASSFSPLERGTEAFF. The CDR3 bases are TGTGCCAGCAGTTTTTCCCCGCTGGAACGTGGCACTGAAGCTTTCTTT.

This clonotype appeared a few times. The J gene is TRBJ2-1, the V gene TRBV24-1, with D possibly being TRBD1 or TRBD2 (6 bases each). V lost 6 bases and J 0 bases, leaving 14 bases between the germline ends. Looked up from germline, CDR1 is KGHDR and CDR2 is SFDVKD. The CDR3 runs to 16 residues. The CDR3 is CATSLGGTYSYNEQFF. The CDR3 DNA reads as TGTGCCACCAGTTTAGGGGGGACTTACTCCTACAATGAGCAGTTCTTC.

The rearrangement links TRBV5-1 to TRBJ1-2; 7 bases agree with TRBD1. The V segment lost 3 bases and the J segment 6 bases; nucleotides outside the gene matches: 8. The CDR3 sequence is 14 residues long. Germline V gene data show CDR1 as SGHRS and CDR2 as YFSETQ. The CDR3 bases are TGCGCCAGCAGCTCCCACAGGGGTTCCCATGGCTACACCTTC. It codes for CASSSHRGSHGYTF.

The chain links TRBV12-3 or TRBV12-4 to TRBJ1-5; 7 bases align to TRBD1. CDR3 length: 14 amino acids. V trimming: 6 bases; J trimming: 7 bases; junction bases outside the gene matches: 9. Here the CDR3 reads CASSRTGSLQPQHF. In DNA, the CDR3 is TGTGCCAGCAGCCGGACAGGTTCATTACAGCCCCAGCATTTT.

The genes are TRBV20-1 and TRBJ2-3; tentative D call: TRBD2 (6 bases). The V gene lost 0 bases and the J gene lost 0 bases, with 7 bases spanning the gap. The CDR3 loop spans 14 amino acids. The V gene's germline CDR1 is DFQATT and CDR2 SNEGSKA (reference sequence). CDR3 nucleotides: TGCAGTGCTAGAGATGGGACTAGCACAGATACGCAGTATTTT. Translating gives CSARDGTSTDTQYF.

The V gene is TRBV3-2, the J gene TRBJ2-7; TRBD2, the table's D call, was not compared with the DNA. TRBV3-2 is a known pseudogene. CDR3 length: 13 residues. The CDR3 loop is CASTSGSSGEQYF. The CDR3 DNA follows: TGTGCCAGCACTAGCGGGAGCTCTGGAGAGCAGTACTTC.

This clonotype was observed a handful of times. The chain joins TRBV20-1 to TRBJ1-1; tentative D call: TRBD1 (5 bases). V lost 1 base, J lost 1 base, and 10 bases lay in between. The V gene's germline CDR1 is DFQATT and CDR2 SNEGSKA (reference sequence). This CDR3 is 14 amino acids long. CDR3 residues: CSARGLGGNTEAFF. In nucleotides, the CDR3 is TGCAGTGCTAGAGGTCTCGGGGGGAACACTGAAGCTTTCTTT.

The chain uses TRBV5-6 and TRBJ2-7, with D perhaps matching TRBD2 (6 bases). The V and J ends lost 3 bases and 0 bases respectively, with 13 bases between them. CDR1 and CDR2 from the germline V gene are SGHDT and YYEEEE. The length of the CDR3 is 15 residues. CDR3 in DNA: TGTGCCAGCAGCTCCTGGGGGAGGAGCTCCTACGAGCAGTACTTC. This gives the protein CASSSWGRSSYEQYF.

The chain links TRBV5-1 to TRBJ2-7; TRBD1 agrees at 10 bases. The CDR3 covers 16 residues. Germline lookup yields CDR1 SGHRS and CDR2 YFSETQ. V trimming: 2 bases; J trimming: 2 bases; junction bases outside the gene matches: 7. The CDR3 DNA follows: TGCGCCAGCAGCTTTCCCGGGACAGGGGTCCCCTACGAGCAGTACTTC. It translates to CASSFPGTGVPYEQYF. Combining the CDR3 with reference TRBV5-1 and TRBJ2-7 gives the whole variable domain KAGVTQTPRYLIKTRGQQVTLSCSPISGHRSVSWYQQTPGQGLQFLFEYFSETQRNKGNFPGRFSGRQFSNSRSEMNVSTLELGDSALYLCASSFPGTGVPYEQYFGPGTRLTVT.

The V and J genes are TRBV7-6 and TRBJ2-1, with 10 bases aligning to TRBD2. The CDR3 contains 13 residues. V was clipped by 4 bases and J by 6 bases; unmatched bases: 0. Germline-derived CDR1 and CDR2 are SGHVS and FNYEAQ. CDR3 sequence: CASSWTSGNEQFF. CDR3 nucleotide sequence: TGTGCCAGCAGCTGGACTAGCGGCAATGAGCAGTTCTTC.

This chain joins TRBV29-1 and TRBJ2-7; 8 bases align to TRBD2. The CDR3 extends over 15 amino acids. V shed 4 bases, J shed 6 bases, and the junction held 14 bases outside the gene matches. Germline V gene sequence: CDR1 SQVTM, CDR2 ANQGSEA. The CDR3 coding sequence is TGCAGCGTTGTTCGAGATAGCGGGACTTTAGGCGAGCAGTACTTC. Its translation: CSVVRDSGTLGEQYF.

The rearrangement links TRBV24-1 to TRBJ2-7; D gene ambiguous. The ends were cut back, 0 bases at V and 5 bases at J, with 7 bases in the middle. Germline CDR1 reads KGHDR; CDR2 reads SFDVKD. CDR3 length: 13 amino acids. For the CDR3, the DNA is TGTGCCACCAGTGATTTGCCCTCGGACGAGCAGTACTTC. Translated: CATSDLPSDEQYF.

The chain recombines TRBV2 with TRBJ2-3; 10 nucleotides match TRBD1. Per the germline V gene, CDR1 is SNHLY and CDR2 is FYNNEI. The V segment lost 5 bases and the J segment 4 bases; nucleotides outside the gene matches: 6. This CDR3 is 15 amino acids long. Written as DNA, the CDR3 is TGTGCCAGCAGTAAGACAGGGGGCGGGGCAGATACGCAGTATTTT. Translating gives CASSKTGGGADTQYF.

This clonotype was picked up a small number of times. The rearrangement joins TRBV7-9 to TRBJ1-2; TRBD1 agrees at 7 bases. Trimming took 1 base from V and 8 from J; bases not matched to a gene: 4. In germline, CDR1 is SEHNR, CDR2 FQNEAQ (reference sequence). This CDR3 spans 13 amino acids. The DNA of the CDR3 is TGTGCCAGCAGCTTAGACCGGACAGGCGGCTACACCTTC. Its protein product is CASSLDRTGGYTF.

The J gene is TRBJ1-3, the V gene TRBV9; 8 nucleotides agree with TRBD1. CDR1 and CDR2 from the germline V gene are SGDLS and YYNGEE. This CDR3 has 18 amino acids. J lost 0 bases, V lost 3 bases, and 11 bases had no gene match. CDR3 bases: TGTGCCAGCAGCGCTGCAAGTGCAGGGGGCCGCTCTGGAAACACCATATATTTT. This sequence encodes CASSAASAGGRSGNTIYF.

This clonotype has just a few counts. The CDR3 region is CASSSHPGEGGYTF. The DNA of the CDR3 is TGTGCCAGTAGTTCTCACCCCGGGGAGGGTGGCTACACCTTC. V gene TRBV19 combines with J gene TRBJ1-2; D remains ambiguous. Germline V gene lookup returns CDR1 LNHDA and CDR2 SQIVND (reference sequence). V was shortened by 5 bases and J by 7 bases, with 17 bases between the two germline ends. The length of the CDR3 is 14 residues.